This T cell receptor (beta chain) was sequenced in a study of Tregs in tolerant kidney transplant recipients. Notes on the study in general: Tregs expanded with activated donor B cells seemed most donor-specific. Biological reproducibility was not directly addressed in this study. The small number of patients limits these findings pending further validation.

This CDR3 is built from 16 residues. With V trimmed by 4 bases and J by 2 bases, 8 bases remained unmatched. Germline V gene data show CDR1 as SQVTM and CDR2 as ANQGSEA. Libraries were prepared by immunoSEQ multiplex PCR; TCRdb keeps only in-frame clonotypes and omits some of them. The data contain about 15,000 clones, around 90% of them singletons. This clone is categorized as medium-sized. Antigen specificity is unknown. Unstimulated regulatory T cells (CD4+CD25+CD127-), CD4+CD25- non-regulatory cells, CD4 and CD8 cells were FACS-sorted from thawed PBMCs. The source of this sequence is a human donor in good health. Material for sequencing was CD8+ T cells from blood. V gene TRBV29-1 combines with J gene TRBJ2-7; the match to TRBD2 covers 13 bases. The CDR3 reads CSVGLGTSGVTYEQYF. The CDR3 coding sequence is TGCAGCGTTGGTTTAGGGACTAGCGGGGTTACCTACGAGCAGTACTTC.